The present T cell receptor beta chain was sequenced within a study of blood T cells in healthy people across ages. PCR was performed a second time for 7 to 11 cycles using a sample-barcoded 5' primer and a J-beta primer mix. Each CDR3 protein is one row after TCRdb ran MiXCR on the 5' RACE reads. The sample holds about 1,500,000 distinct CDR3 sequences, approximately 38% seen once. V gave up 2 bases and J gave up 9 bases; unmatched junction bases: 7. Looked up from germline, CDR1 is KGHSH and CDR2 is LQKENI. CDR3 length: 15 residues. Sequences were obtained from blood. The J gene is TRBJ2-1, the V gene TRBV18, with TRBD2 matching over 10 bases. This receptor was obtained from a woman younger than 35 in good health. CDR3 DNA sequence: TGTGCCAGCTCACCAAGGCTAGCGGGGGAATTTGAGCAGTTCTTC. It codes for CASSPRLAGEFEQFF.